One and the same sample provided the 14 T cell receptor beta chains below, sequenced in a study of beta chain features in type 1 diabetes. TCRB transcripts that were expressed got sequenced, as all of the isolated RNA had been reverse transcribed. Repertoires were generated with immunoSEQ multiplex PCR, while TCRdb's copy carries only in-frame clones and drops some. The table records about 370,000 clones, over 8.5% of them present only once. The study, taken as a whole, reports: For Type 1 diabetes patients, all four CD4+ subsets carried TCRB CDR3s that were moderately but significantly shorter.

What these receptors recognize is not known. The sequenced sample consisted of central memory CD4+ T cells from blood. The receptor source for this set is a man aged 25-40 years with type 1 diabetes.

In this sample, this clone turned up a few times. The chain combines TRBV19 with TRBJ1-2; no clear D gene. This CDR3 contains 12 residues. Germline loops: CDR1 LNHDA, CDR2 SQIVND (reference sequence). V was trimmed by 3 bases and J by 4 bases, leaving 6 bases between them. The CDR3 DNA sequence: TGTGCCAGTAGTATCGACGGCTATGGCTACACCTTC. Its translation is CASSIDGYGYTF.

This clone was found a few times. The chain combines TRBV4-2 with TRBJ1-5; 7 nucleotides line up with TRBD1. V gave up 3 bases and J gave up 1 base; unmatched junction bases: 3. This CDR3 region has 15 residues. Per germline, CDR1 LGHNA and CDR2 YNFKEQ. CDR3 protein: CASSHIQGSNQPQHF. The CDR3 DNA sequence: TGTGCCAGCAGCCACATACAGGGGAGCAATCAGCCCCAGCATTTT.

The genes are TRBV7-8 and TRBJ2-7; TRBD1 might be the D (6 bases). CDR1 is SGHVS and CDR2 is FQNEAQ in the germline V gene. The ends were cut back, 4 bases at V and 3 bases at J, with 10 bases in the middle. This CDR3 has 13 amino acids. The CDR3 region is CASSWGHNYEQYF. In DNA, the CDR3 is TGTGCCAGCAGCTGGGGACACAACTACGAGCAGTACTTC.

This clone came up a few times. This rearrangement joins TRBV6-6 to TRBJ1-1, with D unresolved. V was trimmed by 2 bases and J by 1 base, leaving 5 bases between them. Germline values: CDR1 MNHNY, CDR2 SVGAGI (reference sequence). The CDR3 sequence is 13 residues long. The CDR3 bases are TGTGCCAGCAGTTACCTAACGAACACTGAAGCTTTCTTT. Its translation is CASSYLTNTEAFF.

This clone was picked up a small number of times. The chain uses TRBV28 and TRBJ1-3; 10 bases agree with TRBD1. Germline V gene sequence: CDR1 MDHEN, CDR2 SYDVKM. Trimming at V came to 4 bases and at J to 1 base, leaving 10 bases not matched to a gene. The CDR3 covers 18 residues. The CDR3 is CASSSPGQGTYSGNTIYF. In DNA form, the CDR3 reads TGTGCCAGCAGTTCCCCGGGACAGGGGACTTATTCTGGAAACACCATATATTTT.

The CDR3 loop reads CASSGQGASYEQYF. The CDR3 DNA follows: TGCGCCAGCAGCGGACAGGGGGCTTCCTACGAGCAGTACTTC. This chain links TRBV5-1 with TRBJ2-7; 11 bases map to TRBD1. V dropped 4 bases and J dropped 1; count of bases not matched to a gene: 1. Per the germline V gene, CDR1 is SGHRS and CDR2 is YFSETQ. This CDR3 is built from 14 residues.

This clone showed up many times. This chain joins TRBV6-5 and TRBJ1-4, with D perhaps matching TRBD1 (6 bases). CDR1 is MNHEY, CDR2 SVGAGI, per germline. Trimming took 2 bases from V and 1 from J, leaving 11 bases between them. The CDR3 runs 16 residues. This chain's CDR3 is CASSYRGAGTNEKLFF. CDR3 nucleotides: TGTGCCAGCAGTTACAGGGGGGCTGGAACTAATGAAAAACTGTTTTTT.

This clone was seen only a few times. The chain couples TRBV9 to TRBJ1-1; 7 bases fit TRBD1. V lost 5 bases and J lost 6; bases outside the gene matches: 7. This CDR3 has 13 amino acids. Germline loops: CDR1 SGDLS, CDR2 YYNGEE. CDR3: CASRRGREAEAFF. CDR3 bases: TGTGCCAGCAGAAGGGGGCGCGAGGCTGAAGCTTTCTTT.

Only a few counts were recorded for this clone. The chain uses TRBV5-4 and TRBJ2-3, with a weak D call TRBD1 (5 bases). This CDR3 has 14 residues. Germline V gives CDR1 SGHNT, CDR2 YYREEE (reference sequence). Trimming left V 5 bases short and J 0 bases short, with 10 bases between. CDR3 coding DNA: TGTGCCAGCAGTCGGCAGGGAAGCACAGATACGCAGTATTTT. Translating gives CASSRQGSTDTQYF. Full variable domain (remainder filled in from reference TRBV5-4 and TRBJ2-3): ETGVTQSPTHLIKTRGQQVTLRCSSQSGHNTVSWYQQALGQGPQFIFQYYREEENGRGNFPPRFSGLQFPNYSSELNVNALELDDSALYLCASSRQGSTDTQYFGPGTRLTVL.

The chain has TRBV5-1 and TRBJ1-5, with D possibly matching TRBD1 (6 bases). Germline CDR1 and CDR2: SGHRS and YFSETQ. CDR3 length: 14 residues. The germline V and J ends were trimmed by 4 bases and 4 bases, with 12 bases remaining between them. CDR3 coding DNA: TGCGCCAGCAGCATAGGGCAGGGGAATCAGCCCCAGCATTTT. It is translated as CASSIGQGNQPQHF.

As DNA, the CDR3 is TGTGCCAGCAGTGCCGGACAGGGACAAACAAACATTCAGTACTTC. As protein: CASSAGQGQTNIQYF. The rearrangement joins TRBV28 to TRBJ2-4; 8 bases are a match to TRBD1. Germline CDR1 reads MDHEN; CDR2 reads SYDVKM. The V gene end was trimmed by 5 bases and the J gene end by 6 bases; junction bases not matched to a gene: 9. The CDR3 runs 15 residues.

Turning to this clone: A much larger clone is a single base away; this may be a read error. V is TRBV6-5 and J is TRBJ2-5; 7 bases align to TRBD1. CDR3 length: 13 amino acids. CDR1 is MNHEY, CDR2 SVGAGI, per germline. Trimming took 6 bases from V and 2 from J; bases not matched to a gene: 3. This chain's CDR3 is CASSRGQQETQYF. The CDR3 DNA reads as TGTGCCAGCAGCCGGGGACAGCAAGAGACCCAGTACTTC.

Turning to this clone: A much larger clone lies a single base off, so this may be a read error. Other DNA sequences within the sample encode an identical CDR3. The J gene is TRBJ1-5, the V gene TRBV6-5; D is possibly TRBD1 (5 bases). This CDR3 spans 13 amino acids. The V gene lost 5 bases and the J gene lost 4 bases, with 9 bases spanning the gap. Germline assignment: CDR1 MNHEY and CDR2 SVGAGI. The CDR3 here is CASSEWGNQPQHF. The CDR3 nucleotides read TGTGCCAGCAGTGAATGGGGGAATCAGCCCCAGCATTTT.

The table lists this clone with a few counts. The CDR3 DNA is TGTGCCAGCTCACCCTCGGAGGGGATAGCTGAAGCTTTCTTT. This sequence encodes CASSPSEGIAEAFF. This chain connects TRBV18 to TRBJ1-1; D might be TRBD1 (5 bases). CDR1 is KGHSH, CDR2 LQKENI, per germline. V was shortened by 3 bases and J by 6 bases, with 14 bases between the two germline ends. There are 14 residues in the CDR3.